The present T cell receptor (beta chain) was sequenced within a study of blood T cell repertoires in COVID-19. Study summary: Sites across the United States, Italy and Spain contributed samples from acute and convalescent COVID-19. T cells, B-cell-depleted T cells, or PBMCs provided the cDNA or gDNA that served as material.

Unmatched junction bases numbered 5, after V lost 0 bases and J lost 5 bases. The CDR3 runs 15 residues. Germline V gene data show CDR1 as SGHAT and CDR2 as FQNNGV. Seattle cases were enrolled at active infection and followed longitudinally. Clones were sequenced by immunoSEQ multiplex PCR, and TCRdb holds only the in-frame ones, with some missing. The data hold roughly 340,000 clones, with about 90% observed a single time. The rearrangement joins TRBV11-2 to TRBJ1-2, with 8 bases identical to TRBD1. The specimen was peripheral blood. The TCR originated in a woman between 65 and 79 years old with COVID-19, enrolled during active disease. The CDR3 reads CASSLDLGQGYGYTF. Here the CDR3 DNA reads TGTGCCAGCAGCTTAGATCTCGGACAGGGTTATGGCTACACCTTC. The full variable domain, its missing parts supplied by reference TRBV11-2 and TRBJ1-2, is EAGVAQSPRYKIIEKRQSVAFWCNPISGHATLYWYQQILGQGPKLLIQFQNNGVVDDSQLPKDRFSAERLKGVDSTLKIQPAKLEDSAVYLCASSLDLGQGYGYTFGSGTRLTVV.